The clone carrying this T cell receptor beta chain was picked up a small number of times. The data were obtained in a study of early T cells in non-severe SARS-CoV-2 infection. TCRdb redid the calling of the 5' RACE reads with MiXCR, one entry per CDR3 protein. The data show roughly 99,000 distinct CDR3 sequences, around 10% seen once. The sample was whole blood. This receptor was obtained from an adult who was a healthcare worker with PCR-confirmed SARS-CoV-2 infection or an uninfected control (not recorded which).

CDR3: CSVEVQGSPYEQYF. Written as DNA, the CDR3 is TGCAGCGTTGAAGTACAGGGATCGCCCTACGAGCAGTACTTC. This chain links TRBV29-1 with TRBJ2-7; tentative D call: TRBD1 (6 bases). Trimming cost V 1 base and J 2 bases, with 12 bases left between them. Germline CDR1 reads SQVTM; CDR2 reads ANQGSEA. The CDR3 spans 14 residues.